This T cell receptor beta chain was captured in a study of monozygotic twins with inflammatory bowel disease. Study-wide findings and caveats: A lone strong IBD-associated signal or clonotype found no support.

This CDR3 spans 14 amino acids. In germline, CDR1 is MNHEY, CDR2 SVGAGI. Concerning this clonotype: The antigen is unknown.

The authors drew 2.5 to 3 ml of blood from each donor. In eight separate reactions per sample, cDNA was generated. TCRdb reprocessed the 5' RACE reads; each CDR3 protein has one entry and no DNA is given. The listing records 200,000 to 250,000 distinct CDR3 sequences. This receptor was identified in a human donor with ulcerative colitis or Crohn's disease, or a healthy co-twin of an affected twin (not recorded which). The sample consisted of blood. The chain links TRBV6-5 to TRBJ2-5; TCRdb gives TRBD1 as the D gene, but with no DNA this cannot be confirmed. The CDR3: CASSSRDSQETQYF.